Presented here are 5 T cell receptor beta chains from one specimen sequenced in a study of T cell responses to AZD1222 COVID-19 vaccine. Method: immunoSEQ multiplex PCR; TCRdb's copy keeps in-frame clones and lacks some. The repertoire includes approximately 180,000 clones, roughly nine tenths of them detected once, and 3.6% sits in the top ten. The specimen was peripheral blood, collected 28 days after the second dose of the MenACWY control vaccine. The receptors stem from an adult who received the MenACWY meningococcal vaccine as a control.

The rearrangement links TRBV12-3 or TRBV12-4 to TRBJ1-1; 7 positions agree with TRBD1. The CDR3 length is 13 residues. J gave up 5 bases and V 4 bases, and 4 bases lay outside the gene matches. The CDR3 DNA reads TGTGCCAGCAGTTCCTTGGGACAGACTGAAGCTTTCTTT. Translating it yields CASSSLGQTEAFF.

The CDR3 bases are TGTGCCAGCAGCAAGGTAGGAATGAACACTGAAGCTTTCTTT. It yields the protein CASSKVGMNTEAFF. V gene TRBV21-1 combines with J gene TRBJ1-1. TRBV21-1 is tagged as a pseudogene. This CDR3 spans 14 amino acids.

The gene calls are TRBV20-1 and TRBJ2-7; perhaps D is TRBD1 or TRBD2 (5 bases each). With 4 bases removed from V and 7 bases from J, the gap between germline ends came to 11 bases. CDR3 length equals 11 residues. The V gene's germline CDR1 is DFQATT and CDR2 SNEGSKA (reference sequence). For the CDR3, the DNA is TGCAGTGCTAAGGGACCCCGGGAGCAGTACTTC. It encodes CSAKGPREQYF.

In DNA form, the CDR3 reads TGTGCCAGCACTCAAGGACGGACGAACACTGAAGCTTTCTTT. Protein product: CASTQGRTNTEAFF. J is TRBJ1-1 and V is TRBV2; D unclear. The CDR3 contains 14 residues. Germline assignment: CDR1 SNHLY and CDR2 FYNNEI. With 7 bases removed from V and 1 base from J, the gap between germline ends came to 13 bases.

The CDR3 DNA reads TGTGCCAGCAGACCAGACCAGACGAAAACTTTCTTT. This sequence encodes CASRPDQTKTFF. This chain connects TRBV12-3 or TRBV12-4 to TRBJ1-1; D is unclear. The CDR3 runs to 12 residues. Trimming removed 6 bases at V and 12 bases at J, with 17 bases between.